These 10 T cell receptor beta chains originate from one sample sequenced in a study of T cell responses to AZD1222 COVID-19 vaccine. The data were produced by immunoSEQ multiplex PCR, yet TCRdb's version contains in-frame clones alone and is incomplete. This table holds approximately 130,000 clones, more than 65% found once. The input for sequencing was peripheral blood, taken 28 days after the second AZD1222 dose. Source of these receptors: an adult who received the AZD1222 COVID-19 vaccine.

This clone was counted once. This sequence joins TRBV7-9 and TRBJ1-1; D gene unclear. The length of the CDR3 is 12 residues. Trimming cost V 5 bases and J 1 base, with 5 bases left between them. In germline, CDR1 is SEHNR, CDR2 FQNEAQ (reference sequence). The chain's CDR3 is CASSQTNTEAFF. CDR3 in DNA: TGTGCCAGCAGCCAAACGAACACTGAAGCTTTCTTT.

The table lists this clone with a few counts. The chain recombines TRBV4-1 with TRBJ2-5; D perhaps matches TRBD2 (6 bases). V gave up 5 bases and J gave up 2 bases, with 18 bases separating them. The CDR3 loop spans 16 amino acids. Germline loops: CDR1 MGHRA, CDR2 YSYEKL. This CDR3 reads CASSMGEVGSQETQYF. The CDR3 region has the DNA TGCGCCAGCAGCATGGGGGAGGTTGGGAGTCAAGAGACCCAGTACTTC.

The chain links TRBV2 to TRBJ2-2; D perhaps matches TRBD2 (7 bases). From germline, CDR1 is SNHLY and CDR2 FYNNEI. CDR3 length: 14 residues. Here the CDR3 DNA reads TGTGCGACAACAAGGGGGAGGGACACCGGGGAGCTGTTTTTT. This translates into CATTRGRDTGELFF.

This clone was recorded once. V usage is TRBV19 and J usage is TRBJ1-3, with TRBD1 matching 7 bases. The CDR3 totals 16 residues. CDR1 is LNHDA and CDR2 is SQIVND in the germline V gene (reference sequence). The V segment lost 5 bases and the J segment 4 bases; nucleotides outside the gene matches: 11. This CDR3 is CASSADRWTSGNTIYF. The CDR3 DNA is TGTGCCAGTAGTGCGGACAGGTGGACGAGCGGAAACACCATATATTTT.

This sequence joins TRBV25-1 and TRBJ2-2; possible D gene TRBD2, 5 bases. The germline V gene has CDR1 MGHDK and CDR2 SYGVNS. Trimming pared 3 bases from V and 5 bases from J, leaving 13 bases between. The CDR3 consists of 15 residues. The CDR3: CASSDRGSRTGELFF. In DNA, the CDR3 is TGTGCCAGCAGTGATCGGGGTTCCAGAACCGGGGAGCTGTTTTTT.

A word on this clone: Other DNA sequences in the sample encode the same CDR3. This chain joins TRBV6-5 and TRBJ1-2; 11 bases line up with TRBD1. The CDR3 loop spans 14 amino acids. In germline, CDR1 is MNHEY, CDR2 SVGAGI. Germline trimming cut 6 bases from V and 8 bases from J; bases unmatched to any gene: 8. The CDR3 DNA reads TGTGCCAGCAGCTTAGGACAGGGGGCGCGGGGCTACACCTTC. This codes for CASSLGQGARGYTF.

The CDR3 nucleotides read TGTGCCATCAGTGAAGCGGGGACACAAGAGACCCAGTACTTC. Its protein product is CAISEAGTQETQYF. The chain is built from TRBV10-3 and TRBJ2-5, with D possibly matching TRBD2 (7 bases). This CDR3 is 14 amino acids long. CDR1 is ENHRY and CDR2 is SYGVKD in the germline V gene. Trimming stripped 3 bases from V and 2 bases from J, with 10 bases between.

This chain uses TRBV7-2 with TRBJ1-4; no definite D call. Germline loops: CDR1 SGHTA, CDR2 FQGNSA. The germline V and J ends were trimmed by 4 bases and 2 bases, with 17 bases remaining between them. The CDR3 extends over 17 amino acids. The CDR3 DNA reads as TGTGCCAGCAGCTCGAAACCCAGACATATGACTAATGAAAAACTGTTTTTT. Its protein is CASSSKPRHMTNEKLFF.

The sample holds one count of this clone. The chain combines TRBV7-2 with TRBJ2-5; TRBD2 matches at 8 bases. CDR3 length equals 15 residues. Germline V lookup: CDR1 SGHTA, CDR2 FQGNSA. V lost 6 bases and J lost 4; bases outside the gene matches: 10. The CDR3 coding sequence is TGTGCCAGCAGTTCTTTCCGGGGGGGTCGAGAGACCCAGTACTTC. This codes for CASSSFRGGRETQYF.

The chain links TRBV11-2 to TRBJ2-3, with 8 nucleotides matching TRBD1. V dropped 4 bases and J dropped 6; count of bases not matched to a gene: 12. Germline CDR1 SGHAT, CDR2 FQNNGV. The CDR3 is 16 residues long. Written as DNA, the CDR3 is TGTGCCAGCAGCTCCAAAATTCATCACAGGGGGGATACGCAGTATTTT. It translates to CASSSKIHHRGDTQYF. Full variable domain (missing parts from reference TRBV11-2 and TRBJ2-3): EAGVAQSPRYKIIEKRQSVAFWCNPISGHATLYWYQQILGQGPKLLIQFQNNGVVDDSQLPKDRFSAERLKGVDSTLKIQPAKLEDSAVYLCASSSKIHHRGDTQYFGPGTRLTVL.